This T cell receptor beta chain comes out of a study of blood T cell repertoires in COVID-19. V trimming: 5 bases; J trimming: 0 bases; junction bases outside the gene matches: 11. Germline V CDR1 and CDR2: SGHAT, FQNNGV. The CDR3 is 19 residues long. Original processing methods: Quantification of nucleated cells was approximated via reference gene primer amplification. Produced via immunoSEQ multiplex PCR; TCRdb's table is partial and in-frame only. D and trimming come from the DNA, and the V and J calls and clone size come from that table. The top ten clones hold around 1.5% of a sample with 130,000 to 150,000 clones, over 85% of them seen once.

V and J are TRBV11-2 and TRBJ2-6; 9 bases are shared with TRBD2. The source is a human donor in a cohort sampled during active COVID-19. Material: peripheral blood. As DNA, the CDR3 is TGTGCCAGCAGCCGACGGAGAAGGCGGGGGGGCTCTGGGGCCAACGTCCTGACTTTC. This encodes CASSRRRRRGGSGANVLTF.